Listed here is a single T cell receptor beta chain. Its antigen is unidentified. Isolation of CD4+ T cells took place after about nine days of culture. PCR-confirmed SARS-CoV-2 infection occurred in the person between March and December 2020. Subjects were given two BNT162b2 or mRNA-1273 vaccine doses. Cultures got half-medium changes with IL-2 on days 3 and 7. This entry is derived from a study of vaccination effects on CD4 cells after COVID-19. Study information: Early and late post-vaccination samples came from three convalescent patients. Post-vaccine sampling occurred a median 72 days after the second dose.

The CDR3 contains 11 residues. Trimming removed 8 bases from V and 12 bases from J, with 13 bases in between. Germline V gene data show CDR1 as KGHDR and CDR2 as SFDVKD. The protocol was immunoSEQ multiplex PCR, while the TCRdb copy is restricted to in-frame clones and leaves out a portion. The top ten clones hold 6.6% of a sample with tens of thousands of clones, around 74% of them seen once. The chain combines TRBV24-1 with TRBJ2-1; tentatively, D is TRBD2 (6 bases). This sequence was found in a human donor who had a prior SARS-CoV-2 infection. This specimen was CD4+ T cells from PBMCs cultured without peptide, taken after COVID-19 vaccination. CDR3 in DNA: TGTGCCACCATGGCCGGGGGAGTGCAGTTCTTC. Amino acid sequence: CATMAGGVQFF.